This TCR beta chain was documented in a study of T-cell reconstitution after alpha-beta-depleted transplantation in children. Molecular barcoding with unique molecular identifiers was used for the TCRbeta library. In TCRdb, the PCR reads were re-called with MiXCR into one record per CDR3 protein. The data hold about 540,000 distinct CDR3 sequences, with approximately 20% observed a single time. This clonotype was detected only a few times. This clonotype was obtained from a human donor who donated a stem cell graft to a child with acute lymphoblastic leukemia. The source was PBMCs from the stem cell graft donor, collected from the stem cell graft.

The CDR3 DNA sequence: TGTGCCAGCAGCACCACGGGTGTCAGGGGGCTCGCAACTAATGAAAAACTGTTTTTT. The encoded protein is CASSTTGVRGLATNEKLFF. The chain carries TRBV7-8 and TRBJ1-4; the match to TRBD1 covers 8 bases. Germline CDR1 SGHVS, CDR2 FQNEAQ. This CDR3 has 19 residues. V trimming: 5 bases; J trimming: 0 bases; junction bases outside the gene matches: 14.